This entry lists 25 T cell receptor beta chains sequenced from one sample in a study of T cells in Graves' hyperthyroidism and ophthalmopathy. Amplification of TCR beta CDR3 regions was performed using RNA transcripts as template. TCR CDR3 underwent first-round RT-PCR with the HTBI primer set. TCRdb used MiXCR to reprocess the multiplex PCR reads, holding one entry per CDR3 protein. In the table there are some 560,000 distinct CDR3 sequences, around a sixth of which are singletons. Material for sequencing was blood. The origin of the receptors is a woman in her thirties with Graves' hyperthyroidism.

This clonotype was seen only a few times. Just one base apart from a much larger clone, this may be a read error. The chain combines TRBV12-3 or TRBV12-4 with TRBJ2-1; tentatively, D is TRBD2 (6 bases). V lost 8 bases to trimming and J lost 6 bases, with 14 bases between them. The CDR3 spans 13 residues. CDR3 amino acids: CASSEGDCNEQFF. The CDR3 DNA follows: TGTGCCAGCTCGGAGGGCGACTGCAATGAGCAGTTCTTC.

Comments on this clonotype: A much larger clone lies a single base off, so this may be a read error. The V call is TRBV3-1, the J call TRBJ2-1, with D hard to call. The DNA matches TRBJ2-7 better at its end, which makes the J call doubtful. Germline CDR1 and CDR2: LGHDT and YNNKEL (reference sequence). This CDR3 has 14 residues. CDR3 sequence (DNA): TGTGCCAGCAGCCAAGAGACACCATACAATGAGCAGTACTTC. It codes for CASSQETPYNEQYF.

This clonotype has a count of ten or more. V is TRBV10-3 and J is TRBJ2-1; the D gene could be TRBD1 or TRBD2 (6 bases each). This CDR3 has 16 residues. Looked up from germline, CDR1 is ENHRY and CDR2 is SYGVKD. V was cut by 6 bases and J by 3 bases, with 18 bases left in between. DNA for the CDR3: TGTGCCATCAGGCGGGACACCCAAACCCACTACAATGAGCAGTTCTTC. Protein product: CAIRRDTQTHYNEQFF.

In its sample, this clonotype was seen many times. The chain carries TRBV11-2 and TRBJ2-1; TRBD1 matches 8 bases. Per the germline V gene, CDR1 is SGHAT and CDR2 is FQNNGV. The CDR3 contains 15 residues. J was trimmed by 8 bases and V by 5 bases; bases with no gene match: 11. Written as DNA, the CDR3 is TGTGCCAGCAGCCTCCGAGACAGGGGTACCTATGAGCAGTTCTTC. Its translation: CASSLRDRGTYEQFF.

Worth noting for this clonotype: Given a far larger clone just one base away, this is likely a sequencing read error. This sequence joins TRBV18 and TRBJ2-2, with D unresolved. The CDR3 length is 12 residues. Germline CDR1 is KGHSH and CDR2 is LQKENI. CDR3 sequence: CTSSPTTGELFF. DNA of the CDR3: TGTACCAGCTCACCGACCACCGGGGAGCTGTTTTTT.

V usage is TRBV30 and J usage is TRBJ1-5; D may be TRBD1 (6 bases). CDR1 is GTSNPN and CDR2 is SVGIG in the germline V gene (reference sequence). The CDR3 has 16 amino acids. V was cut by 2 bases and J by 0 bases, with 14 bases left in between. CDR3 residues: CAWSPSRGFSNQPQHF. CDR3 sequence (DNA): TGTGCCTGGAGTCCCTCGAGGGGGTTTAGCAATCAGCCCCAGCATTTT.

This clonotype showed up just a few times. This chain's CDR3 is CASSLSAAWTQYF. For the CDR3, the DNA is TGTGCCAGCAGTTTATCGGCTGCGTGGACCCAGTACTTC. The chain joins TRBV27 to TRBJ2-5; D not certain. Germline V gene data show CDR1 as MNHEY and CDR2 as SMNVEV (reference sequence). The CDR3 contains 13 residues. Trimming stripped 0 bases from V and 7 bases from J, with 9 bases between.

The table lists this clonotype with a few counts. The chain is built from TRBV3-1 and TRBJ2-5; D tentatively fits TRBD1 or TRBD2 (5 bases each). V was clipped by 6 bases and J by 5 bases, with 22 bases between them. The CDR3 has 16 residues. Germline V gene data show CDR1 as LGHDT and CDR2 as YNNKEL (reference sequence). The CDR3, as DNA: TGTGCCAGCAGTGAACTGACCGGGACCCCGGGGGAGACCCAGTACTTC. Encoded protein: CASSELTGTPGETQYF.

This clonotype was counted many times. The rearrangement uses TRBV18 and TRBJ1-4; 9 positions match TRBD1. There are 15 residues in the CDR3. In germline, CDR1 is KGHSH, CDR2 LQKENI. The ends lost 2 bases at V and 8 bases at J; junction bases unmatched: 6. CDR3 DNA: TGTGCCAGCTCACCAGCCGTGACAGGGGGGGAAAAACTGTTTTTT. As protein: CASSPAVTGGEKLFF. Complete variable domain (other parts from reference TRBV18 and TRBJ1-4): NAGVMQNPRHLVRRRGQEARLRCSPMKGHSHVYWYRQLPEEGLKFMVYLQKENIIDESGMPKERFSAEFPKEGPSILRIQQVVRGDSAAYFCASSPAVTGGEKLFFGSGTQLSVL.

The sample holds a few counts of this clonotype. The chain has TRBV9 and TRBJ1-2; no reliable D call. Germline lookup yields CDR1 SGDLS and CDR2 YYNGEE. The CDR3 loop spans 16 amino acids. V shed 0 bases and J shed 0 bases, with 12 bases lying between them. The CDR3 bases are TGTGCCAGCAGCGTAGGCGCGGCAGCCTCTAACTATGGCTACACCTTC. It encodes CASSVGAAASNYGYTF.

This clonotype was counted many times. The chain is built from TRBV5-1 and TRBJ2-2, with D unresolved. CDR1 is SGHRS and CDR2 is YFSETQ in the germline V gene. This CDR3 is 12 amino acids long. V shed 5 bases and J shed 7 bases, with 9 bases lying between them. This CDR3 reads CASSSLFGELFF. The CDR3 DNA reads TGCGCCAGCAGTTCCCTTTTCGGGGAGCTGTTTTTT.

In this sample, this clonotype turned up many times. The chain uses TRBV5-8 and TRBJ2-3; the match to TRBD2 covers 7 bases. Trimming removed 4 bases from V and 4 bases from J; junction bases left unmatched: 15. The CDR3 totals 17 residues. CDR1 is SGHTS, CDR2 YDEGEE, per germline. This chain's CDR3 is CASSLPLGGSNADTQYF. CDR3 sequence (DNA): TGTGCCAGCAGCCTCCCCCTTGGCGGGAGTAACGCAGATACGCAGTATTTT.

This clonotype was seen repeatedly, ten times or more. The chain joins TRBV28 to TRBJ2-3; 8 bases agree with TRBD2. This CDR3 spans 17 amino acids. In germline, CDR1 is MDHEN, CDR2 SYDVKM. The J segment lost 4 bases and the V segment lost 6 bases, leaving 15 bases of the junction unmatched. DNA of the CDR3: TGTGCCAGCAGCCTCTCCTTCAGGGTAGCGGGATCAGATACGCAGTATTTT. Translated, it gives CASSLSFRVAGSDTQYF.

The chain recombines TRBV6-2 or TRBV6-3 with TRBJ2-1; 14 nucleotides line up with TRBD2. CDR3 length: 18 amino acids. The germline gives CDR1 MNHEY, CDR2 SVGEGT. Losses at the gene ends were 7 bases for V and 0 bases for J; bases not matched to a gene: 8. CDR3 bases: TGTGCCAGCACGGGACTAGCGGGAGTTAGATTCTCCTACAATGAGCAGTTCTTC. This sequence encodes CASTGLAGVRFSYNEQFF.

This clonotype showed up many times. This sequence joins TRBV3-1 and TRBJ1-5; maybe TRBD1 (6 bases). V was pared by 5 bases and J by 0 bases, with 14 bases between. The CDR3 extends over 16 amino acids. Germline V lookup: CDR1 LGHDT, CDR2 YNNKEL (reference sequence). CDR3 region: CASSDSQGYSNQPQHF. In DNA form, the CDR3 reads TGTGCCAGCAGCGATTCACAGGGATATAGCAATCAGCCCCAGCATTTT. The whole variable domain, filled in from reference TRBV3-1 and TRBJ1-5, reads DTAVSQTPKYLVTQMGNDKSIKCEQNLGHDTMYWYKQDSKKFLKIMFSYNNKELIINETVPNRFSPKSPDKAHLNLHINSLELGDSAVYFCASSDSQGYSNQPQHFGDGTRLSIL.

This clonotype was seen a handful of times. The V and J genes are TRBV27 and TRBJ2-3; a weak D match, TRBD2 (9 bases). Germline assignment: CDR1 MNHEY and CDR2 SMNVEV (reference sequence). The CDR3 has 16 residues. Trimming took 7 bases from V and 8 from J, leaving 25 bases between them. CDR3 DNA sequence: TGTGCCAGCACCGGTGGGGCTAGCGGGACAGGCGGTACGCAGTATTTT. This codes for CASTGGASGTGGTQYF.

The chain recombines TRBV30 with TRBJ2-2; 9 positions match TRBD1. CDR3 length: 14 residues. The germline CDR1 and CDR2 sequences are GTSNPN and SVGIG (reference sequence). CDR3 in amino acids: CAVPDRGFVGELFF. The CDR3 bases are TGTGCTGTCCCCGACAGGGGGTTCGTAGGGGAGCTGTTTTTT. The whole variable domain, remainder taken from reference TRBV30 and TRBJ2-2, is SQTIHQWPATLVQPVGSPLSLECTVEGTSNPNLYWYRQAAGRGLQLLFYSVGIGQISSEVPQNLSASRPQDRQFILSSKKLLLSDSGFYLCAVPDRGFVGELFFGEGSRLTVL.

In its sample, this clonotype was seen many times. The J gene is TRBJ2-7, the V gene TRBV11-2, with 9 bases fitting TRBD1. CDR1 and CDR2 (germline): SGHAT, FQNNGV. The trim removed 2 bases at V and 3 bases at J, leaving 5 bases unmatched. The CDR3 covers 15 residues. CDR3 nucleotides: TGTGCCAGCAGCTTATCACCGGGACAGGGCTACGAGCAGTACTTC. Translating gives CASSLSPGQGYEQYF. Full variable domain (rest looked up from reference TRBV11-2 and TRBJ2-7): EAGVAQSPRYKIIEKRQSVAFWCNPISGHATLYWYQQILGQGPKLLIQFQNNGVVDDSQLPKDRFSAERLKGVDSTLKIQPAKLEDSAVYLCASSLSPGQGYEQYFGPGTRLTVT.

The V call is TRBV5-1, the J call TRBJ2-7; 12 bases are shared with TRBD2. V gave up 0 bases and J gave up 2 bases; unmatched junction bases: 9. Per germline, CDR1 SGHRS and CDR2 YFSETQ. The CDR3 sequence is 18 residues long. Here the CDR3 reads CASSLAVTSGSFAYEQYF. CDR3 DNA sequence: TGCGCCAGCAGCTTGGCCGTGACTAGCGGGAGTTTCGCCTACGAGCAGTACTTC.

This rearrangement joins TRBV18 to TRBJ1-6; 9 bases agree with TRBD1. Germline assignment: CDR1 KGHSH and CDR2 LQKENI. Trimming took 4 bases from V and 9 from J; bases not matched to a gene: 4. The CDR3 consists of 14 residues. The CDR3 loop reads CASSREDRGSPLHF. For the CDR3, the DNA is TGTGCCAGCTCACGGGAGGACAGGGGTTCACCCCTCCACTTT. Complete variable domain (other parts from reference TRBV18 and TRBJ1-6): NAGVMQNPRHLVRRRGQEARLRCSPMKGHSHVYWYRQLPEEGLKFMVYLQKENIIDESGMPKERFSAEFPKEGPSILRIQQVVRGDSAAYFCASSREDRGSPLHFGNGTRLTVT.

This clonotype was observed many times. This chain joins TRBV12-3 or TRBV12-4 and TRBJ1-1; no firm D call. V was pared by 3 bases and J by 0 bases, with 8 bases between. The CDR3 runs to 14 residues. The CDR3 bases are TGTGCCAGCAGTTTCCCGGGGTTGAACACTGAAGCTTTCTTT. It encodes CASSFPGLNTEAFF.

This clonotype was counted ten times or more. The J gene is TRBJ2-2, the V gene TRBV20-1; the match to TRBD1 covers 10 bases. This CDR3 contains 15 residues. J lost 6 bases, V lost 3 bases, and 7 bases had no gene match. CDR1 DFQATT and CDR2 SNEGSKA come from the germline V gene (reference sequence). Here the CDR3 DNA reads TGCAGTGCTAGGGACGGGACAGGGGAGTCCGGGGAGCTGTTTTTT. Translation gives CSARDGTGESGELFF.

The gene calls are TRBV12-3 or TRBV12-4 and TRBJ2-5; D is possibly TRBD1 or TRBD2 (5 bases each). V lost 3 bases and J 7 bases, leaving 18 bases between the germline ends. The CDR3 consists of 15 residues. The CDR3 protein is CASSFSRGRVGTQYF. The CDR3 DNA follows: TGTGCCAGCAGTTTTTCACGGGGACGAGTCGGGACCCAGTACTTC.

There are a few counts of this clonotype. The chain recombines TRBV19 with TRBJ2-2, with D hard to call. The CDR3 loop spans 13 amino acids. Trimming removed 3 bases from V and 6 bases from J, with 8 bases in between. The germline gives CDR1 LNHDA, CDR2 SQIVND (reference sequence). The CDR3: CASSMTGPGELFF. CDR3 in DNA: TGTGCCAGTAGTATGACTGGGCCCGGGGAGCTGTTTTTT.

This clonotype has just a few counts. The chain uses TRBV4-3 and TRBJ2-1; D is possibly TRBD2 (6 bases). CDR3 length: 17 amino acids. The V gene lost 2 bases and the J gene lost 0 bases, with 14 bases spanning the gap. Germline CDR1 LGHNA, CDR2 YSLEER. The CDR3 region has the DNA TGCGCCAGCAGCCAACTACGGGACTCCCGCTCCTACAATGAGCAGTTCTTC. It translates to CASSQLRDSRSYNEQFF.